This T cell receptor beta chain was captured in a study of T cell changes during pregnancy in multiple sclerosis. The V end lost 8 bases, the J end lost 2 bases, and 9 bases lay between the germline ends. Germline CDR1 GTSNPN, CDR2 SVGIG (reference sequence). CDR3 size: 11 residues. Assay used: immunoSEQ multiplex PCR; TCRdb lists only in-frame clones, some missing. The sample gives tens of thousands of clones, approximately 86% of which show up once; around a tenth is in the top ten. The genes are TRBV30 and TRBJ1-1; D is unclear. The TCR comes from a female donor with multiple sclerosis, enrolled in a pregnancy study. The sample was CD8+ T cells from peripheral blood mononuclear cells, taken in the first trimester of pregnancy. CDR3 region: CARHSNTEAFF. DNA of the CDR3: TGTGCCCGCCACAGTAACACTGAAGCTTTCTTT.